The 28 T cell receptor beta chains below all came from one sample that was sequenced in a study of blood T cell repertoires in COVID-19. TCRdb's copy holds only in-frame clones and misses some; the assay was immunoSEQ multiplex PCR. The sample holds around 150,000 clones; 65% to 90% are singletons and the top ten take roughly 6.8%. The sample taken for sequencing was peripheral blood. The source of these receptors is a woman in her forties or fifties in a cohort sampled during active or convalescent COVID-19.

The chain has TRBV9 and TRBJ2-7, with D perhaps TRBD1 (5 bases). V gave up 3 bases and J gave up 3 bases, with 16 bases separating them. CDR1 is SGDLS, CDR2 YYNGEE, per germline. This CDR3 has 15 amino acids. This chain's CDR3 is CASSGEAGILYEQYF. In DNA, the CDR3 is TGTGCCAGCAGCGGAGAGGCAGGGATCCTCTACGAGCAGTACTTC.

The rearrangement uses TRBV28 and TRBJ2-7, with 10 bases identical to TRBD2. Germline CDR1 reads MDHEN; CDR2 reads SYDVKM. J lost 7 bases, V lost 4 bases, and 13 bases had no gene match. CDR3 length equals 16 residues. In DNA form, the CDR3 reads TGTGCCAGCAGTTCTTCAGGGGTAGCGGGGGGAAATGAGCAGTACTTC. Residues: CASSSSGVAGGNEQYF.

The chain joins TRBV2 to TRBJ1-3; maybe TRBD1 (6 bases). Germline V CDR1 and CDR2: SNHLY, FYNNEI. This CDR3 has 15 amino acids. Between the trimmed V and J ends, which lost 6 bases and 0 bases, there was a span of 12 bases. In DNA, the CDR3 is TGTGCCAGCAGGGAGGACAGACCCTCTGGAAACACCATATATTTT. Amino acids: CASREDRPSGNTIYF. Full variable domain (rest looked up from reference TRBV2 and TRBJ1-3): EPEVTQTPSHQVTQMGQEVILRCVPISNHLYFYWYRQILGQKVEFLVSFYNNEISEKSEIFDDQFSVERPDGSNFTLKIRSTKLEDSAMYFCASREDRPSGNTIYFGEGSWLTVV.

This clone turned up a few times. The chain joins TRBV5-1 to TRBJ2-7; 7 bases line up with TRBD1. The CDR3 runs 15 residues. Germline CDR1 reads SGHRS; CDR2 reads YFSETQ. After removal of 0 bases from V and 0 bases from J, the junction contained 3 bases not matched to a gene. This CDR3 is CASSLGGGPSYEQYF. DNA of the CDR3: TGCGCCAGCAGCTTGGGAGGGGGCCCCTCCTACGAGCAGTACTTC.

This chain connects TRBV29-1 to TRBJ2-1, with TRBD1 identical over 10 bases. Germline-derived CDR1 and CDR2 are SQVTM and ANQGSEA. CDR3 length: 13 amino acids. The CDR3: CSGADRGLGEQFF. The CDR3 DNA reads as TGCAGTGGCGCAGACAGGGGGCTAGGTGAGCAGTTCTTC.

The chain carries TRBV27 and TRBJ1-2, with 7 bases fitting TRBD1. CDR3 size: 15 residues. The V gene end was trimmed by 6 bases and the J gene end by 2 bases; junction bases not matched to a gene: 9. The germline gives CDR1 MNHEY, CDR2 SMNVEV (reference sequence). Written as DNA, the CDR3 is TGTGCCAGCAGACTGACAGGGCCTTCCAACTATGGCTACACCTTC. Amino acid sequence: CASRLTGPSNYGYTF.

This clone was counted a single time. V is TRBV9 and J is TRBJ2-7; 10 positions agree with TRBD2. This CDR3 has 16 residues. J was trimmed by 1 base and V by 4 bases; bases with no gene match: 8. From germline, CDR1 is SGDLS and CDR2 YYNGEE. The CDR3 DNA reads as TGTGCCAGCAGCCCCTTAGCGGGGGGAAGGTCCTACGAGCAGTACTTC. Protein sequence: CASSPLAGGRSYEQYF.

In its sample, this clone was seen a few times. The chain combines TRBV19 with TRBJ2-1; possible D gene TRBD2, 6 bases. Trimming removed 2 bases from V and 7 bases from J, with 15 bases in between. CDR3 length: 15 residues. Per germline, CDR1 LNHDA and CDR2 SQIVND (reference sequence). The chain's CDR3 is CASSIFRGGENEQFF. CDR3 bases: TGTGCCAGTAGTATATTTAGGGGCGGGGAGAATGAGCAGTTCTTC. Variable domain in full (rest from reference TRBV19 and TRBJ2-1): DGGITQSPKYLFRKEGQNVTLSCEQNLNHDAMYWYRQDPGQGLRLIYYSQIVNDFQKGDIAEGYSVSREKKESFPLTVTSAQKNPTAFYLCASSIFRGGENEQFFGPGTRLTVL.

This clone was seen a few times. The chain has TRBV3-1 (or the pseudogene TRBV3-2) and TRBJ1-1; no reliable D call. The CDR3 runs to 13 residues. V lost 1 base and J 0 bases, leaving 3 bases between the germline ends. Per germline, CDR1 LGHDT and CDR2 YNNKEL (reference sequence). The CDR3 DNA reads as TGTGCCAGCAGCCAAGTCTTGAACACTGAAGCTTTCTTT. It translates to CASSQVLNTEAFF.

The chain uses TRBV7-3 and TRBJ2-5; perhaps TRBD2 as D (6 bases). This CDR3 is built from 16 residues. V dropped 1 base and J dropped 2 bases, with 14 bases sitting between them. CDR1 SGHTA and CDR2 FQGTGA come from the germline V gene. The CDR3 spells CASSLIGAGPQETQYF. CDR3 coding DNA: TGTGCCAGCAGCTTAATAGGGGCGGGGCCACAAGAGACCCAGTACTTC. The whole variable domain, filled in from reference TRBV7-3 and TRBJ2-5, reads GAGVSQTPSNKVTEKGKYVELRCDPISGHTALYWYRQSLGQGPEFLIYFQGTGAADDSGLPNDRFFAVRPEGSVSTLKIQRTERGDSAVYLCASSLIGAGPQETQYFGPGTRLLVL.

The chain links TRBV10-3 to TRBJ1-6; D possibly corresponds to TRBD1 (5 bases). Germline CDR1 ENHRY, CDR2 SYGVKD. This CDR3 is 15 amino acids long. V dropped 7 bases and J dropped 7 bases, with 17 bases sitting between them. The CDR3 sequence is CAINTGPRDNSPLHF. The DNA of the CDR3 is TGTGCCATCAACACAGGACCCCGAGACAATTCACCCCTCCACTTT.

The V gene is TRBV7-2, the J gene TRBJ1-4; TRBD1 agrees at 8 bases. CDR1 is SGHTA and CDR2 is FQGNSA in the germline V gene. J was trimmed by 4 bases and V by 2 bases; bases with no gene match: 3. The CDR3 totals 15 residues. The CDR3 here is CASSLPTGVNEKLFF. DNA of the CDR3: TGTGCCAGCAGCTTACCGACAGGGGTTAATGAAAAACTGTTTTTT.

The gene calls are TRBV10-3 and TRBJ1-1; 9 bases align to TRBD1. The CDR3 is 16 residues long. V trimming: 7 bases; J trimming: 4 bases; junction bases outside the gene matches: 13. Germline V gives CDR1 ENHRY, CDR2 SYGVKD. The CDR3 DNA follows: TGTGCCATCAAAGGTGCGACAGGGGGAGGAAGCACTGAAGCTTTCTTT. This encodes CAIKGATGGGSTEAFF.

The chain is built from TRBV18 and TRBJ1-3; D remains unclear. Germline V gives CDR1 KGHSH, CDR2 LQKENI. The V end was cut by 4 bases, the J end by 0 bases, with 16 bases between. CDR3 length: 17 residues. CDR3 DNA sequence: TGTGCCAGCTCACAGTACGGGAAAAGCACCTCTGGAAACACCATATATTTT. This encodes CASSQYGKSTSGNTIYF.

The chain recombines TRBV7-2 with TRBJ2-1, with 13 bases matching TRBD2. The CDR3 loop spans 15 amino acids. Germline trimming cut 5 bases from V and 7 bases from J; bases unmatched to any gene: 5. Germline V gives CDR1 SGHTA, CDR2 FQGNSA. The CDR3 coding sequence is TGTGCCAGCAGCGCAGGGACTAGCGGGGTAAATGAGCAGTTCTTC. Translated: CASSAGTSGVNEQFF.

In its sample, this clone was seen once. V and J are TRBV27 and TRBJ2-1; D might be TRBD2 (6 bases). Looked up from germline, CDR1 is MNHEY and CDR2 is SMNVEV (reference sequence). Trimming left V 4 bases short and J 15 bases short, with 16 bases between. This CDR3 contains 12 residues. The CDR3: CASSSIGGSVFF. Written as DNA, the CDR3 is TGTGCCAGCAGTTCCATCGGGGGATCGGTGTTCTTC.

This chain joins TRBV7-9 and TRBJ1-2; D gene ambiguous. The ends were cut back, 5 bases at V and 4 bases at J, with 8 bases in the middle. The germline V gene has CDR1 SEHNR and CDR2 FQNEAQ (reference sequence). The CDR3 length is 12 residues. This CDR3 is CASSAGSYGYTF. CDR3 bases: TGTGCCAGCAGCGCCGGGAGCTATGGCTACACCTTC.

The J gene is TRBJ2-7, the V gene TRBV24-1, with D maybe TRBD2 (6 bases). The V gene's germline CDR1 is KGHDR and CDR2 SFDVKD. This CDR3 region has 14 residues. V lost 4 bases, J lost 4 bases, and 13 bases lay in between. The CDR3 protein is CATSDSGLTYEQYF. As DNA, the CDR3 is TGTGCCACCAGTGACTCGGGACTGACATACGAGCAGTACTTC.

V usage is TRBV28 and J usage is TRBJ2-5; 8 nucleotides agree with TRBD2. Germline loops: CDR1 MDHEN, CDR2 SYDVKM. This CDR3 is 15 amino acids long. The V segment lost 4 bases and the J segment 1 base; nucleotides outside the gene matches: 5. CDR3 coding DNA: TGTGCCAGCAGTTCCGGGGGGGGGACCCAAGAGACCCAGTACTTC. It translates to CASSSGGGTQETQYF.

The DNA for the CDR3 is TGTGCCAGCAGCGTAGCTCCCACTGGTGGGGGGACTAACTATGGCTACACCTTC. Its translation is CASSVAPTGGGTNYGYTF. The rearrangement links TRBV9 to TRBJ1-2, with a weak D call TRBD1 (5 bases). Germline V gives CDR1 SGDLS, CDR2 YYNGEE. The germline V and J ends were trimmed by 0 bases and 0 bases, with 18 bases remaining between them. This CDR3 comprises 18 residues.

The chain carries TRBV5-4 and TRBJ2-7; possibly TRBD1 for D (6 bases). V was cut by 0 bases and J by 10 bases, with 11 bases left in between. The CDR3 runs 12 residues. CDR1 is SGHNT and CDR2 is YYREEE in the germline V gene (reference sequence). The chain's CDR3 is CASSLDRTDQYF. For the CDR3, the DNA is TGTGCCAGCAGCTTGGATCGGACAGACCAGTACTTC.

This clone was detected only once. This chain uses TRBV12-5 with TRBJ1-1, with TRBD1 as a possible D gene (5 bases). This CDR3 is built from 14 residues. Between the trimmed V and J ends, which lost 5 bases and 5 bases, there was a span of 15 bases. Germline loops: CDR1 LGHNT, CDR2 FRNRAP. The CDR3: CASGLSLGGTEAFF. CDR3 in DNA: TGTGCTAGTGGTCTTAGCCTCGGGGGGACTGAAGCTTTCTTT.

This chain uses TRBV4-1 with TRBJ2-7; TRBD2 is a possible D gene (6 bases). Looked up from germline, CDR1 is MGHRA and CDR2 is YSYEKL. V gave up 5 bases and J gave up 0 bases, with 17 bases separating them. CDR3 length: 16 residues. For the CDR3, the DNA is TGCGCCAGCAGCGAACAAATAGCGGCAAGCTCCTACGAGCAGTACTTC. Translation gives CASSEQIAASSYEQYF.

The rearrangement links TRBV3-1 (or the pseudogene TRBV3-2) to TRBJ2-1; D is undetermined. V lost 4 bases, J lost 9 bases, and 10 bases lay in between. The CDR3 runs 12 residues. In germline, CDR1 is LGHDT, CDR2 YNNKEL (reference sequence). The CDR3 region has the DNA TGTGCCAGCAGCCGTAGATCGAGTGAGCAGTTCTTC. It is translated as CASSRRSSEQFF.

This chain joins TRBV19 and TRBJ1-5, with D maybe TRBD1 (6 bases). Trimming shortened V by 6 bases and J by 0 bases, and 24 bases separated the two germline ends. Germline V lookup: CDR1 LNHDA, CDR2 SQIVND (reference sequence). The CDR3 is 19 residues long. The CDR3 DNA sequence: TGTGCCAGTAGAGGGGGTGGACAGTACCAATTCCTTAGCAATCAGCCCCAGCATTTT. This translates into CASRGGGQYQFLSNQPQHF.

This rearrangement joins TRBV30 to TRBJ1-4; D ambiguous. The CDR3 consists of 15 residues. V lost 1 base, J lost 8 bases, and 17 bases lay in between. CDR1 is GTSNPN and CDR2 is SVGIG in the germline V gene (reference sequence). The CDR3 protein is CAWSAPPGWGEKLFF. DNA of the CDR3: TGTGCCTGGAGTGCGCCCCCGGGGTGGGGAGAAAAACTGTTTTTT.

V is TRBV6-6 and J is TRBJ2-2; TRBD2 matches at 13 bases. Germline V gene lookup returns CDR1 MNHNY and CDR2 SVGAGI (reference sequence). The length of the CDR3 is 16 residues. Losses at the gene ends were 11 bases for V and 2 bases for J; bases not matched to a gene: 8. The CDR3 region has the DNA TGTGCCGGGGGGACTAGCGGGGTATCTAACACCGGGGAGCTGTTTTTT. It is translated as CAGGTSGVSNTGELFF.

Remarks on this clone: The junction shows a germline mismatch at one end, possibly a read error. The chain is built from TRBV27 and TRBJ2-2, with TRBD2 matching over 7 bases. This CDR3 has 17 amino acids. The germline CDR1 and CDR2 sequences are MNHEY and SMNVEV (reference sequence). The CDR3, as DNA: TGTGCCAGCAGTTTTAACCCTAGCGGTGTGAACGCCGGGGAGCTGTTTTTT. It translates to CASSFNPSGVNAGELFF.